This T cell receptor (beta chain) was obtained from a study of OX40 agonist ivuxolimab in advanced cancers. For the study at large: The dose of intravenous ivuxolimab that patients received every 2 weeks ranged from 0.01 to 10 mg/kg.

General study findings and limits: Individuals who were partial responders at 0.1-3.0 mg/kg had clonal expansion that ranked among the lowest. Relative to CD4+ cells, CD8+ T cells on average had more expanded clones.

Produced via immunoSEQ multiplex PCR; TCRdb's table is partial and in-frame only. The sample holds under 25,000 clones; 65% to 90% are singletons and the top ten take approximately 3.1%. In regard to this clone: The antigen is undetermined.

V was cut by 4 bases and J by 4 bases, with 11 bases left in between. Per germline, CDR1 SGHDT and CDR2 YYEEEE. The CDR3 is 13 amino acids. This clonotype originated in an adult with an advanced solid tumor such as melanoma, head and neck, liver or kidney cancer. The V call is TRBV5-6, the J call TRBJ1-2; D uncertain. This specimen consisted of CD4+ or CD8+ T cells sorted from blood, obtained in a trial of the OX40 agonist ivuxolimab. CDR3 residues: CASSQRRLYGYTF. The DNA for the CDR3 is TGTGCCAGCAGCCAGCGACGGCTCTATGGCTACACCTTC.